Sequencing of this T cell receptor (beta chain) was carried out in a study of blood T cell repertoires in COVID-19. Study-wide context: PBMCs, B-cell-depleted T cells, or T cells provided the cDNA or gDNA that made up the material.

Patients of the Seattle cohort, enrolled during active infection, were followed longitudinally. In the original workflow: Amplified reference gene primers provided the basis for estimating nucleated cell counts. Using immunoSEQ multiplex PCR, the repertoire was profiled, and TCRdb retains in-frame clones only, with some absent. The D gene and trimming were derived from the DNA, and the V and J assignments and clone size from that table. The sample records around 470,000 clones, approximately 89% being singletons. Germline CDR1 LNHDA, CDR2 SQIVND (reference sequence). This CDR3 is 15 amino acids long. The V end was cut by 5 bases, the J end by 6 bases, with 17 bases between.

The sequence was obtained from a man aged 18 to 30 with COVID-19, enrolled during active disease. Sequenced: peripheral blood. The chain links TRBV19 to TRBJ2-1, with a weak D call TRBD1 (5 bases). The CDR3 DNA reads TGTGCCAGTAGTGCAGGGCAGTCATTGATCAATGAGCAGTTCTTC. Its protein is CASSAGQSLINEQFF.